This record concerns one T cell receptor beta chain sequence. No antigen is known for it. These data belong to a study of PD-1 blockade in classical Hodgkin lymphoma. Overall study results and limits: Repertoire difference causes, possibly disease activity or prior therapy, remain undefined. Healthy donors were reported to have higher baseline TCR diversity than newly diagnosed patients. By C4D1, diversity of CD4+ TCRs had risen significantly, whereas that of CD8+ TCRs had not. The authors excluded patients who started nivolumab under 1 year after ASCT.

Clones were sequenced by immunoSEQ multiplex PCR, and TCRdb holds only the in-frame ones, with some missing. The sample carries 5,500 to 8,500 clones, 84% recorded once. Autologous stem cell transplantation was followed by relapse in every patient, and brentuximab vedotin exposure varied. Germline CDR1 and CDR2: MNHNS and SASEGT. The CDR3 sequence is 14 residues long. J lost 2 bases, V lost 6 bases, and 6 bases had no gene match. The TCR comes from a human donor with classical Hodgkin lymphoma. Here the sequenced sample was peripheral blood mononuclear cells (PBMCs), taken at baseline. The chain combines TRBV6-1 with TRBJ2-7; 8 bases are a match to TRBD1. The CDR3 reads CASSPGQGAYEQYF. In nucleotides, the CDR3 is TGTGCCAGCAGCCCTGGACAGGGCGCCTACGAGCAGTACTTC.